These 12 T cell receptor beta chains came from one sample sequenced in a study of T cell responses to AZD1222 COVID-19 vaccine. The repertoire was sequenced with immunoSEQ multiplex PCR; TCRdb's copy has only in-frame clones and lacks some. This sample yields approximately 100,000 clones, of which roughly 90% are seen a single time; approximately 1.1% belongs to the top ten. The sample here was peripheral blood, taken on day 0 of AZD1222 vaccination. The receptor source for this set is an adult in good health.

This rearrangement joins TRBV28 to TRBJ2-5; the D call may be TRBD1 or TRBD2 (5 bases each). Germline V CDR1 and CDR2: MDHEN, SYDVKM. The CDR3 consists of 14 residues. The V end was cut by 6 bases, the J end by 4 bases, with 15 bases between. The CDR3: CASRRNLGVETQYF. The CDR3 DNA reads as TGTGCCAGCAGGAGAAATCTGGGGGTAGAGACCCAGTACTTC.

This rearrangement joins TRBV7-6 to TRBJ1-2; D might be TRBD1 (5 bases). Germline V gene data show CDR1 as SGHVS and CDR2 as FNYEAQ. This CDR3 region has 15 residues. V lost 4 bases to trimming and J lost 3 bases, with 15 bases between them. The CDR3 region has the DNA TGTGCCAGCAGCTACCTATCCGCGGGGGACTATGGCTACACCTTC. Encoded protein: CASSYLSAGDYGYTF.

The rearrangement uses TRBV30 and TRBJ2-1, with 9 bases that match TRBD1. V was pared by 1 base and J by 1 base, with 2 bases of the junction left unmatched. The length of the CDR3 is 15 residues. Germline CDR1 is GTSNPN and CDR2 is SVGIG (reference sequence). CDR3 coding DNA: TGTGCCTGGAGTGGAGGGACAGGGTCCTACAATGAGCAGTTCTTC. Its translation is CAWSGGTGSYNEQFF.

The chain employs TRBV9 and TRBJ1-6, with 7 bases lining up with TRBD1. After removal of 3 bases from V and 9 bases from J, the junction contained 9 bases not matched to a gene. Germline CDR1 reads SGDLS; CDR2 reads YYNGEE. The CDR3 spans 15 residues. CDR3 sequence reads: CASSARQGDTSPLHF. The CDR3 coding sequence is TGTGCCAGCAGCGCGCGACAGGGAGATACTTCACCCCTCCACTTT.

This CDR3 is CASKTEDGRYEQYF. The DNA for the CDR3 is TGTGCCAGCAAGACGGAGGACGGGAGATACGAGCAGTACTTC. V usage is TRBV2 and J usage is TRBJ2-7, with a weak D call TRBD2 (6 bases). The CDR3 has 14 amino acids. Germline V gene sequence: CDR1 SNHLY, CDR2 FYNNEI. Trimming left V 7 bases short and J 4 bases short, with 17 bases between.

The chain is built from TRBV10-3 and TRBJ1-5; D gene ambiguous. Germline CDR1 is ENHRY and CDR2 is SYGVKD. CDR3 size: 13 residues. V was pared by 2 bases and J by 3 bases, with 5 bases between. The CDR3 coding sequence is TGTGCCATCAGTGAGACAGACAATCAGCCCCAGCATTTT. It specifies CAISETDNQPQHF.

The J gene is TRBJ2-7, the V gene TRBV5-6, with a weak D call TRBD2 (5 bases). The CDR3 length is 15 residues. Deletions cut 1 base from V and 4 bases from J, with 15 bases between. Germline V gene lookup returns CDR1 SGHDT and CDR2 YYEEEE. CDR3 coding DNA: TGTGCCAGCAGCTTGACAACGGGAACCTCATACGAGCAGTACTTC. Translating it yields CASSLTTGTSYEQYF.

This chain connects TRBV10-3 to TRBJ1-1; TRBD1 matches 7 bases. This CDR3 contains 16 residues. Germline values: CDR1 ENHRY, CDR2 SYGVKD. Trimming cost V 4 bases and J 3 bases; bases outside gene matches: 11. The CDR3 loop is CAISGSPTGVDTEAFF. CDR3 DNA: TGTGCCATCAGTGGGAGTCCTACAGGGGTCGACACTGAAGCTTTCTTT.

This rearrangement joins TRBV19 to TRBJ1-5, with 9 positions matching TRBD1. Trimming took 6 bases from V and 5 from J; bases not matched to a gene: 5. The CDR3 runs 14 residues. Germline lookup yields CDR1 LNHDA and CDR2 SQIVND (reference sequence). For the CDR3, the DNA is TGTGCCAGTAGGCCCACAGGGGGCGATCAGCCCCAGCATTTT. Translation: CASRPTGGDQPQHF.

The V and J genes are TRBV18 and TRBJ2-5; TRBD2 matches 11 bases. The CDR3 has 17 amino acids. Looked up from germline, CDR1 is KGHSH and CDR2 is LQKENI. V shed 3 bases, J shed 4 bases, and the junction held 10 bases outside the gene matches. For the CDR3, the DNA is TGTGCCAGCTCACCCATTCCGACTAGCGGGAATGGAGAGACCCAGTACTTC. Its translation: CASSPIPTSGNGETQYF.

The chain links TRBV11-2 to TRBJ2-1; D is possibly TRBD2 (7 bases). Trimming removed 3 bases at V and 8 bases at J, with 14 bases between. Per germline, CDR1 SGHAT and CDR2 FQNNGV. The CDR3 contains 14 residues. The CDR3 bases are TGTGCCAGCAGCTTGGGAGGGGGGGTCTATGAGCAGTTCTTC. Residues: CASSLGGGVYEQFF.

The genes are TRBV7-9 and TRBJ1-2; D is ambiguous. V was shortened by 5 bases and J by 4 bases, with 11 bases between the two germline ends. Looked up from germline, CDR1 is SEHNR and CDR2 is FQNEAQ (reference sequence). CDR3 size: 13 residues. The CDR3 DNA is TGTGCCAGCAGCCCCCCCGGCAGCTATGGCTACACCTTC. Its translation: CASSPPGSYGYTF.